These 32 T cell receptor beta chains came from one sample sequenced in a study of T cells in women clearing cervical HPV infection. Sequencing used immunoSEQ multiplex PCR; TCRdb keeps in-frame clones, though not all of them. Here the sample table reports approximately 23,000 clones. The sequenced sample consisted of blood buffy coat. The receptors originated from a woman aged 18-69 years with a cervical HPV16 infection that either progressed to CIN3+ or cleared (not recorded which).

With regard to this clone: Read coverage stops 3 residues before the CDR3 terminus; the germline J gene supplies the remainder. V usage is TRBV20-1 and J usage is TRBJ1-5, with D unresolved. The V gene lost 5 bases and the J gene lost 1 base, with 12 bases spanning the gap. There are 14 residues in the CDR3. Per the germline V gene, CDR1 is DFQATT and CDR2 is SNEGSKA (reference sequence). CDR3 DNA (partial): TGCAGTGCTGTCGGGTCGCACAGCAATCAGCCC. Its translation: CSAVGSHSNQP. The entire CDR3 reads CSAVGSHSNQPQHF.

With respect to this clone: Read coverage stops 3 residues before the CDR3 terminus; the germline J gene supplies the remainder. This chain joins TRBV20-1 and TRBJ2-1, with 7 bases identical to TRBD2. Per the germline V gene, CDR1 is DFQATT and CDR2 is SNEGSKA (reference sequence). V shed 3 bases, J shed 0 bases, and the junction held 5 bases outside the gene matches. The CDR3 runs to 15 residues. CDR3 in amino acids: CSASSGMASYNEQFF. The CDR3 DNA, read in part, is TGCAGTGCTAGCAGCGGGATGGCCTCCTACAATGAG.

A word on this clone: The CDR3 end falls 3 residues outside the read, so it is completed with the germline J gene. The chain couples TRBV20-1 to TRBJ2-2, with 8 bases identical to TRBD2. Germline CDR1 and CDR2: DFQATT and SNEGSKA (reference sequence). Trimming removed 6 bases from V and 0 bases from J; junction bases left unmatched: 12. The CDR3 contains 17 residues. This CDR3 reads CSAMDAGGRSNTGELFF. The DNA read from the CDR3 is TGCAGTGCCATGGATGCTGGCGGGAGGTCGAACACCGGGGAG.

On this clone: The sequence runs out 3 residues before the end of the CDR3; the remainder is reconstructed from the germline J gene. The chain recombines TRBV11-3 with TRBJ2-1; D perhaps matches TRBD2 (5 bases). Germline CDR1 SGHNT, CDR2 YENEEA. This CDR3 has 13 amino acids. Trimming pared 0 bases from V and 8 bases from J, leaving 8 bases between. CDR3 DNA, as far as it was read: TGTGCCAGCAGCTTAGATCTGAGGGATGAG. This gives the protein CASSLDLRDE. The entire CDR3 protein reads CASSLDLRDEQFF. The full variable domain, in which reference TRBV11-3 and TRBJ2-1 provide the parts outside the CDR3, is EAGVVQSPRYKIIEKKQPVAFWCNPISGHNTLYWYLQNLGQGPELLIRYENEEAVDDSQLPKDRFSAERLKGVDSTLKIQPAELGDSAVYLCASSLDLRDEQFFGPGTRLTVL.

A remark on this clone: The observed sequence ends 3 residues before the CDR3 terminus, with the missing tail filled in from the germline J gene. V and J are TRBV28 and TRBJ2-1, with TRBD2 identical over 7 bases. Trimming at V came to 6 bases and at J to 1 base, leaving 9 bases not matched to a gene. Germline lookup yields CDR1 MDHEN and CDR2 SYDVKM. CDR3 size: 16 residues. The part of the CDR3 DNA that was read is TGTGCCAGCAGACTAGCGCGACGGGGGTCCTACAATGAG. Encoded protein: CASRLARRGSYNE. The CDR3 in full is CASRLARRGSYNEQFF.

In the case of this clone: The CDR3 is cut off 3 residues early in the read; its end comes from the germline J gene. The V call is TRBV20-1, the J call TRBJ2-3; D call uncertain. Deletions cut 3 bases from V and 4 bases from J, with 11 bases between. CDR1 DFQATT and CDR2 SNEGSKA come from the germline V gene (reference sequence). The CDR3 has 13 amino acids. The sequenced part of the CDR3 DNA is TGCAGTGCTAGTTTAAGTAGGGCAGATACG. This gives the protein CSASLSRADT. The entire CDR3 is CSASLSRADTQYF.

Turning to this clone: Read data end 3 residues before the CDR3 end; the end is taken from the germline J gene. The chain has TRBV12-3 or TRBV12-4 and TRBJ2-7; D may correspond to TRBD1 or TRBD2 (5 bases each). Trimming pared 3 bases from V and 4 bases from J, leaving 10 bases between. This CDR3 has 13 residues. The DNA read from the CDR3 is TGTGCCAGCAGTTTCGCAGGGAGTTACGAG. It is translated as CASSFAGSYE. In full, the CDR3 is CASSFAGSYEQYF.

As regards this clone: The CDR3 goes on 3 residues after the read ends, and that part is filled in from the germline J gene. The V and J genes are TRBV20-1 and TRBJ2-5, with TRBD1 matching over 8 bases. V lost 5 bases and J lost 5; bases outside the gene matches: 4. Germline values: CDR1 DFQATT, CDR2 SNEGSKA (reference sequence). The CDR3 totals 12 residues. The part of the CDR3 DNA that was read is TGCAGTGCTCGTAGGACAGGGGAGACC. Encoded protein: CSARRTGET. The complete CDR3 protein is CSARRTGETQYF.

In the case of this clone: The CDR3 goes on 3 residues after the read ends, and that part is filled in from the germline J gene. V and J are TRBV2 and TRBJ2-2; 8 bases are a match to TRBD1. The CDR3 sequence is 15 residues long. CDR1 is SNHLY and CDR2 is FYNNEI in the germline V gene. The trim removed 5 bases at V and 4 bases at J, leaving 6 bases unmatched. The sequenced part of the CDR3 DNA is TGTGCCAGCAGTTCAACAGGGGGGACCACCGGGGAG. Protein sequence: CASSSTGGTTGE. The full CDR3 protein reads CASSSTGGTTGELFF.

Concerning this clone itself: The read halts 3 residues ahead of the CDR3 end, with the missing end drawn from the germline J gene. The V and J genes are TRBV6-4 and TRBJ2-1; D is ambiguous. V was pared by 3 bases and J by 1 base, with 13 bases between. CDR1 MRHNA and CDR2 SNTAGT come from the germline V gene. This CDR3 has 16 residues. The CDR3 protein is CASSENSRSSYNEQFF. Incomplete CDR3 DNA: TGTGCCAGCAGTGAGAATTCGCGGTCGTCCTACAATGAG.

For this clone: Sequencing ends 3 residues short of the CDR3 end; the germline J gene provides the rest. The chain has TRBV2 and TRBJ1-6, with D possibly being TRBD1 (6 bases). Germline lookup yields CDR1 SNHLY and CDR2 FYNNEI. This CDR3 spans 13 amino acids. Trimming stripped 5 bases from V and 9 bases from J, with 11 bases between. Incomplete CDR3 DNA: TGTGCCAGCAGTACACAGGGAGGTTCACCC. Amino acids: CASSTQGGSP. The CDR3, in full, reads CASSTQGGSPLHF. The variable domain in full, completed from reference TRBV2 and TRBJ1-6, reads EPEVTQTPSHQVTQMGQEVILRCVPISNHLYFYWYRQILGQKVEFLVSFYNNEISEKSEIFDDQFSVERPDGSNFTLKIRSTKLEDSAMYFCASSTQGGSPLHFGNGTRLTVT.

For this clone: Read data end 3 residues before the CDR3 end; the end is taken from the germline J gene. V usage is TRBV30 and J usage is TRBJ1-3, with 9 bases matching TRBD1. CDR1 is GTSNPN, CDR2 SVGIG, per germline (reference sequence). The CDR3 totals 13 residues. The V gene end was trimmed by 5 bases and the J gene end by 4 bases; junction bases not matched to a gene: 3. CDR3 bases read: TGTGCCTGGGGGACAGGGTTAGGAAACACC. Translated, it gives CAWGTGLGNT. The entire CDR3 protein is CAWGTGLGNTIYF.

To note about this clone: Read data end 3 residues before the CDR3 end; the end is taken from the germline J gene. This chain joins TRBV23-1 and TRBJ1-1; D not certain. TRBV23-1 belongs to the ORF category, with a function that is uncertain. Trimming removed 7 bases from V and 4 bases from J, with 16 bases in between. CDR3 length: 14 residues. The sequenced CDR3 bases are TGCGCCAGCACCCCTCTTCCGCAGTCCACTGAA. It yields the protein CASTPLPQSTE. The CDR3 reads in full as CASTPLPQSTEAFF.

About this clone itself: The read halts 3 residues ahead of the CDR3 end, with the missing end drawn from the germline J gene. The rearrangement joins TRBV29-1 to TRBJ1-2; D possibly corresponds to TRBD1 (6 bases). V gave up 7 bases and J gave up 5 bases, with 17 bases separating them. This CDR3 has 13 amino acids. CDR1 is SQVTM, CDR2 ANQGSEA, per germline. The DNA read from the CDR3 is TGCAGCGCCCTTGAGGGGGGGGGATATGGC. It specifies CSALEGGGYG. In full, the CDR3 is CSALEGGGYGYTF. The entire variable domain, with the rest obtained from reference TRBV29-1 and TRBJ1-2, is as follows: SAVISQKPSRDICQRGTSLTIQCQVDSQVTMMFWYRQQPGQSLTLIATANQGSEATYESGFVIDKFPISRPNLTFSTLTVSNMSPEDSSIYLCSALEGGGYGYTFGSGTRLTVV.

On this clone: The CDR3 end is not reached by the read, which stops 3 residues before it; the germline J gene fills it in. The chain employs TRBV7-3 and TRBJ2-3; 10 bases agree with TRBD1. CDR3 size: 15 residues. The germline V gene has CDR1 SGHTA and CDR2 FQGTGA. The V and J ends lost 5 bases and 6 bases, in that order; junction bases with no gene match: 8. CDR3 bases read: TGTGCCAGCAGCCCGACCGGGACAGGGGCTGATACG. Residues: CASSPTGTGADT. The entire CDR3 is CASSPTGTGADTQYF.

On this clone itself: The sequence runs out 3 residues before the end of the CDR3; the remainder is reconstructed from the germline J gene. The V and J genes are TRBV2 and TRBJ2-1; weak D call: TRBD2 (5 bases). This CDR3 is 16 amino acids long. The germline CDR1 and CDR2 sequences are SNHLY and FYNNEI. Trimming left V 6 bases short and J 3 bases short, with 18 bases between. The CDR3 bases that were read are TGTGCCAGCAGCGCACCCACTAGAGCGGTCTACAATGAG. Residues: CASSAPTRAVYNE. The CDR3 in its entirety is CASSAPTRAVYNEQFF.

In regard to this clone: The read stops 3 residues short of the end of the CDR3; the missing end is completed from the germline J gene. The gene calls are TRBV15 and TRBJ2-5, with D possibly being TRBD1 (6 bases). V was pared by 3 bases and J by 3 bases, with 17 bases between. Looked up from germline, CDR1 is LNHNV and CDR2 is YYDKDF (reference sequence). The CDR3 runs 16 residues. CDR3 bases read: TGTGCCACCAGCAGGGGCTCGGGACAACTGGAAGAGACC. It encodes CATSRGSGQLEET. The full CDR3 sequence reads CATSRGSGQLEETQYF.

With respect to this clone: The CDR3 goes on 3 residues after the read ends, and that part is filled in from the germline J gene. This sequence joins TRBV9 and TRBJ2-5; D may be TRBD1 (5 bases). Trimming stripped 0 bases from V and 4 bases from J, with 10 bases between. The CDR3 sequence is 14 residues long. CDR1 and CDR2 from the germline V gene are SGDLS and YYNGEE. CDR3 loop: CASSVATGPETQYF. CDR3 DNA, as far as it was read: TGTGCCAGCAGCGTAGCAACAGGCCCAGAGACC.

As for this clone: Read sequence stops 3 residues before the CDR3 end, and the germline J gene provides the missing end. The genes are TRBV4-1 and TRBJ1-2, with TRBD1 matching 7 bases. The CDR3 contains 13 residues. Germline CDR1 MGHRA, CDR2 YSYEKL. V lost 3 bases and J lost 6; bases outside the gene matches: 4. CDR3 loop: CASSQTGWDGYTF. CDR3 DNA, as far as it was read: TGCGCCAGCAGCCAGACAGGGTGGGATGGC.

A remark on this clone: From the germline J gene comes the end of the CDR3, since the read stops 3 residues before it. The rearrangement joins TRBV19 to TRBJ2-7; D is unresolved. Germline loops: CDR1 LNHDA, CDR2 SQIVND (reference sequence). V shed 9 bases and J shed 2 bases, with 14 bases lying between them. The CDR3 extends over 13 amino acids. CDR3: CARRVPAAYEQYF. The covered CDR3 bases are TGTGCCAGACGGGTTCCAGCCGCCTACGAG.

Worth noting for this clone: With the read ending 3 residues before the CDR3 end, the germline J gene is used to fill in that end. This chain links TRBV6-2 or TRBV6-3 with TRBJ2-1; possibly TRBD1 for D (6 bases). Germline V gene sequence: CDR1 MNHEY, CDR2 SVGEGT. CDR3 length: 15 residues. Trimming took 3 bases from V and 4 from J, leaving 13 bases between them. CDR3 DNA, as far as it was read: TGTGCCAGCAGTTATCCAGGGGAAGAGTACAATGAG. Translation gives CASSYPGEEYNE. The whole CDR3 protein is CASSYPGEEYNEQFF.

About this clone itself: The read halts 3 residues ahead of the CDR3 end, with the missing end drawn from the germline J gene. J is TRBJ1-2 and V is TRBV10-1, with 9 bases matching TRBD1. J lost 4 bases, V lost 9 bases, and 9 bases had no gene match. The CDR3 sequence is 14 residues long. Germline V gives CDR1 WNHNN, CDR2 SYGVQD (reference sequence). The CDR3 protein is CARRETGGFYGYTF. Incomplete CDR3 DNA: TGCGCCAGAAGGGAGACAGGGGGGTTCTATGGC.

Of note for this clone: The CDR3 is cut off 3 residues early in the read; its end comes from the germline J gene. The genes are TRBV14 and TRBJ1-1; TRBD1 matches at 7 bases. CDR1 is SGHDN, CDR2 FVKESK, per germline. CDR3 length: 15 amino acids. V was pared by 6 bases and J by 2 bases, with 9 bases of the junction left unmatched. Partial CDR3 DNA: TGTGCCAGCAGTCGTTTAGGGGGCCTTAACACTGAA. Translating it yields CASSRLGGLNTE. The whole CDR3 protein reads CASSRLGGLNTEAFF.

In regard to this clone: The read finishes 3 residues shy of the CDR3 end, and the germline J gene is used to complete it. V usage is TRBV20-1 and J usage is TRBJ2-1; possible D gene TRBD1, 5 bases. Germline-derived CDR1 and CDR2 are DFQATT and SNEGSKA (reference sequence). The CDR3 sequence is 16 residues long. The V and J ends lost 0 bases and 5 bases respectively, with 17 bases between them. CDR3 residues: CSARDQSQGWHNEQFF. Incomplete CDR3 DNA: TGCAGTGCTAGAGATCAGAGTCAGGGATGGCACAATGAG.

A note on this clone: The read gets to within 3 residues of the CDR3 end, and the germline J gene fills in the rest. The chain is built from TRBV13 and TRBJ1-1; 8 nucleotides line up with TRBD1. This CDR3 region has 14 residues. The V and J ends lost 5 bases and 6 bases, in that order; junction bases with no gene match: 8. Germline V gene lookup returns CDR1 PRHDT and CDR2 FYEKMQ (reference sequence). CDR3 DNA, as far as it was read: TGTGCCAGCAGCGCCCGAACAGGGGGGGCTGAA. Encoded protein: CASSARTGGAE. The full CDR3 is CASSARTGGAEAFF.

Regarding this clone: The CDR3 end is not reached by the read, which stops 3 residues before it; the germline J gene fills it in. The chain uses TRBV7-9 and TRBJ2-3; TRBD1 is a possible D gene (6 bases). Germline values: CDR1 SEHNR, CDR2 FQNEAQ (reference sequence). The V end was cut by 6 bases, the J end by 4 bases, with 14 bases between. The CDR3 is 14 amino acids. This CDR3 is CASSPGDGSDTQYF. CDR3 DNA (partial): TGTGCCAGCAGTCCAGGGGATGGATCAGATACG.

Note on this clone: The read stops 3 residues short of the end of the CDR3; the missing end is completed from the germline J gene. The chain links TRBV29-1 to TRBJ2-3, with TRBD1 matching 9 bases. V was clipped by 6 bases and J by 6 bases; unmatched bases: 13. This CDR3 region has 15 residues. CDR1 and CDR2 from the germline V gene are SQVTM and ANQGSEA. CDR3 DNA (partial): TGCAGCGTGGGGGGACAGGGCTATATAGGGGATACG. Protein sequence: CSVGGQGYIGDT. The entire CDR3 reads CSVGGQGYIGDTQYF.

The CDR3 protein is CASSPTSGKGNEQFF. The sequenced CDR3 bases are TGTGCCAGCAGCCCCACTAGCGGGAAAGGCAATGAG. The rearrangement links TRBV5-4 to TRBJ2-1; 10 bases are shared with TRBD2. The CDR3 end is not reached by the read, which stops 3 residues before it; the germline J gene fills it in. This CDR3 is built from 15 residues. V lost 4 bases and J lost 6; bases outside the gene matches: 7. Germline loops: CDR1 SGHNT, CDR2 YYREEE (reference sequence).

Details on this clone: The DNA ends 3 residues before the CDR3 does, and the rest of the CDR3 is filled in from the germline J gene. The chain joins TRBV20-1 to TRBJ1-2; 9 nucleotides match TRBD1. This CDR3 has 16 amino acids. Looked up from germline, CDR1 is DFQATT and CDR2 is SNEGSKA (reference sequence). J gave up 4 bases and V 2 bases, and 11 bases lay outside the gene matches. Incomplete CDR3 DNA: TGCAGTGCTAGATCCGTCCGGAAGACAGGGGGCTATGGC. It encodes CSARSVRKTGGYG. The CDR3 in full is CSARSVRKTGGYGYTF.

Details on this clone: Read sequence stops 3 residues before the CDR3 end, and the germline J gene provides the missing end. This chain connects TRBV19 to TRBJ2-3; 13 bases align to TRBD2. V gave up 4 bases and J gave up 2 bases; unmatched junction bases: 6. CDR3 length: 17 amino acids. From germline, CDR1 is LNHDA and CDR2 SQIVND (reference sequence). The CDR3 sequence: CASSTQGLAGATDTQYF. The part of the CDR3 DNA that was read is TGTGCCAGTAGTACCCAAGGACTAGCGGGAGCCACAGATACG. Complete variable domain (other parts from reference TRBV19 and TRBJ2-3): DGGITQSPKYLFRKEGQNVTLSCEQNLNHDAMYWYRQDPGQGLRLIYYSQIVNDFQKGDIAEGYSVSREKKESFPLTVTSAQKNPTAFYLCASSTQGLAGATDTQYFGPGTRLTVL.

Concerning this clone itself: The read finishes 3 residues shy of the CDR3 end, and the germline J gene is used to complete it. The gene calls are TRBV12-3 or TRBV12-4 and TRBJ1-2; TRBD1 is a possible D gene (6 bases). Trimming took 4 bases from V and 4 from J, leaving 19 bases between them. The CDR3 consists of 16 residues. The CDR3 loop reads CASSSSILQGGYGYTF. CDR3 bases read: TGTGCCAGCAGTTCATCCATCCTACAGGGAGGCTATGGC.

In the case of this clone: From the germline J gene comes the end of the CDR3, since the read stops 3 residues before it. The chain joins TRBV19 to TRBJ2-1; the match to TRBD2 covers 12 bases. The CDR3 extends over 14 amino acids. Trimming cost V 10 bases and J 7 bases; bases outside gene matches: 8. Germline lookup yields CDR1 LNHDA and CDR2 SQIVND (reference sequence). This CDR3 is CATSGLAGYNEQFF. CDR3 DNA (partial): TGTGCCACCTCCGGACTAGCGGGATATAATGAG.